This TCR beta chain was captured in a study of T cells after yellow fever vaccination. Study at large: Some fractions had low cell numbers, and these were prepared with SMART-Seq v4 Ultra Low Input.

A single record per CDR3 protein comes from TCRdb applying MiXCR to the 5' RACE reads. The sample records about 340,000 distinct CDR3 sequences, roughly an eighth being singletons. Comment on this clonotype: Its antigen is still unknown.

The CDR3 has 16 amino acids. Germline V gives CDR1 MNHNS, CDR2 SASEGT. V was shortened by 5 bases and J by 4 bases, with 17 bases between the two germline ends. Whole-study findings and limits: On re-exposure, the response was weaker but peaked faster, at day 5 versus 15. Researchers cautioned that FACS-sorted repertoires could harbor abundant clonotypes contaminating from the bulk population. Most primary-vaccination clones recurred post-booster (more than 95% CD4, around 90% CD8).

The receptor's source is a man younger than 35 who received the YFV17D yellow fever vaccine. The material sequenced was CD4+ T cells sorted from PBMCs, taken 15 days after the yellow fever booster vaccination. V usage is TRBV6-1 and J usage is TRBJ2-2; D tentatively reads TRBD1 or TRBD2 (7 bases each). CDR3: CASSSQGGRPTGELFF. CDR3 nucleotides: TGTGCCAGCAGTTCCCAGGGGGGGCGGCCCACCGGGGAGCTGTTTTTT.